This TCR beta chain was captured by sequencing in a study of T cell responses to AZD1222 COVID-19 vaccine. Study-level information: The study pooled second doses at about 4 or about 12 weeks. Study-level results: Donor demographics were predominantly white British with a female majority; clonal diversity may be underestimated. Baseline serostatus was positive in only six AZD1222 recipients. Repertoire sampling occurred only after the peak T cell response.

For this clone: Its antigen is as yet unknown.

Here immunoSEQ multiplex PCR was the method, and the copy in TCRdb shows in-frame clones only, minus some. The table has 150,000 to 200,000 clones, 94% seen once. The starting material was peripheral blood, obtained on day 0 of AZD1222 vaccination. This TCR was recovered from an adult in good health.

The CDR3, as DNA: TGTGCCAGCAGTGAAGCAGGGACTAGCGTGGCCGGGGGCCTTTACAATGAGCAGTTCTTC. As protein: CASSEAGTSVAGGLYNEQFF. This chain joins TRBV6-1 and TRBJ2-1; 10 nucleotides match TRBD2. Germline trimming cut 0 bases from V and 4 bases from J; bases unmatched to any gene: 15. The CDR3 is 20 amino acids. Germline assignment: CDR1 MNHNS and CDR2 SASEGT.